The 11 T cell receptor beta chains below come from one sample, sequenced in a study of T cell responses to AZD1222 COVID-19 vaccine. Profiling relied on immunoSEQ multiplex PCR, and the TCRdb table lists in-frame clones only, not all of them. The data contain about 88,000 clones, 85% to 90% of them singletons. The sample consisted of peripheral blood, taken 28 days after the second AZD1222 dose. The receptors stem from an adult who received the AZD1222 COVID-19 vaccine.

The gene calls are TRBV27 and TRBJ1-1, with unresolved D. The CDR3 runs 13 residues. Trimming took 4 bases from V and 11 from J, leaving 17 bases between them. Looked up from germline, CDR1 is MNHEY and CDR2 is SMNVEV (reference sequence). Here the CDR3 DNA reads TGTGCCAGCAGTTCTAGGCAGAGTATTCAGGCTTTCTTT. Protein product: CASSSRQSIQAFF.

V usage is TRBV7-8 and J usage is TRBJ2-3; D is uncertain. The length of the CDR3 is 12 residues. Germline values: CDR1 SGHVS, CDR2 FQNEAQ. Deletions cut 1 base from V and 6 bases from J, with 5 bases between. CDR3 in amino acids: CASSLGIDTQYF. The CDR3 bases are TGTGCCAGCAGCTTAGGGATTGATACGCAGTATTTT.

In its sample, this clone was seen a few times. The chain is built from TRBV12-2 and TRBJ1-4. TRBV12-2 represents a pseudogene. CDR3 length equals 16 residues. CDR3 amino acids: CASRLGPRTDAEKLFF. Written as DNA, the CDR3 is TGTGCAAGTCGCTTAGGCCCTAGGACGGATGCAGAAAAACTGTTTTTT.

This clone was recorded once. V is TRBV19 and J is TRBJ1-2, with 8 bases fitting TRBD1. Trimming cost V 3 bases and J 3 bases; bases outside gene matches: 6. The CDR3 is 15 amino acids. Looked up from germline, CDR1 is LNHDA and CDR2 is SQIVND (reference sequence). CDR3 sequence (DNA): TGTGCCAGTAGTATTGGACAGGGAGGGTACTATGGCTACACCTTC. Its translation is CASSIGQGGYYGYTF.

V usage is TRBV18 and J usage is TRBJ2-1; D remains ambiguous. The CDR3 consists of 11 residues. Trimming took off 3 bases at V and 8 bases at J, with 5 bases between the two ends. Germline CDR1 is KGHSH and CDR2 is LQKENI. For the CDR3, the DNA is TGTGCCAGCTCACCGTCGTATGAGCAGTTCTTC. Translated, it gives CASSPSYEQFF.

This rearrangement joins TRBV11-2 to TRBJ2-7; D ambiguous. CDR3 size: 13 residues. Germline CDR1 is SGHAT and CDR2 is FQNNGV. V was cut by 1 base and J by 1 base, with 5 bases left in between. CDR3 nucleotides: TGTGCCAGCAGCTTAGTAGGATCCTACGAGCAGTACTTC. It specifies CASSLVGSYEQYF.

CDR3 in amino acids: CASSYLTSGGTDTQYF. The CDR3 DNA reads as TGTGCCAGCAGCTACCTGACTAGCGGGGGCACAGATACGCAGTATTTT. The rearrangement joins TRBV11-2 to TRBJ2-3, with 11 nucleotides matching TRBD2. This CDR3 is 16 amino acids long. From germline, CDR1 is SGHAT and CDR2 FQNNGV. Unmatched junction bases numbered 4, after V lost 4 bases and J lost 1 base.

The genes are TRBV30 and TRBJ1-6; TRBD1 might be the D (5 bases). This CDR3 region has 13 residues. The germline V and J ends were trimmed by 3 bases and 13 bases, with 16 bases remaining between them. CDR1 and CDR2 (germline): GTSNPN, SVGIG (reference sequence). The CDR3 here is CAWSSGQLIPLHF. CDR3 bases: TGTGCCTGGAGCTCGGGGCAGCTGATTCCCCTCCACTTT.

The sample holds one count of this clone. The rearrangement joins TRBV2 to TRBJ2-3; 8 bases fit TRBD2. The CDR3 has 13 residues. Unmatched junction bases numbered 1, after V lost 7 bases and J lost 1 base. Germline V lookup: CDR1 SNHLY, CDR2 FYNNEI. DNA of the CDR3: TGTGCCAGCAAAGCGGGGGGCACAGATACGCAGTATTTT. This encodes CASKAGGTDTQYF.

This chain links TRBV9 with TRBJ2-5; 7 nucleotides agree with TRBD2. CDR3 size: 15 residues. Looked up from germline, CDR1 is SGDLS and CDR2 is YYNGEE. The V segment lost 4 bases and the J segment 5 bases; nucleotides outside the gene matches: 11. CDR3: CASSTPGRGQETQYF. The CDR3 DNA reads as TGTGCCAGCAGCACCCCTGGGAGGGGCCAGGAGACCCAGTACTTC.

This clone was seen once. The rearrangement joins TRBV2 to TRBJ2-4; D is perhaps TRBD1 or TRBD2 (5 bases each). There are 14 residues in the CDR3. V was shortened by 4 bases and J by 3 bases, with 10 bases between the two germline ends. The germline V gene encodes CDR1 SNHLY and CDR2 FYNNEI. The CDR3 region is CASSAVGGKNIQYF. The CDR3, as DNA: TGTGCCAGCAGTGCGGTTGGGGGCAAAAACATTCAGTACTTC.